The next 17 T cell receptor beta chains were all read from a single sample in a study of blood T cell repertoires in COVID-19. Assay used: immunoSEQ multiplex PCR; TCRdb lists only in-frame clones, some missing. Of about 370,000 clones in the sample, roughly 86% were seen once. The sample was peripheral blood. The receptors come from a woman aged 25 to 39 with COVID-19, enrolled during active disease.

This chain uses TRBV7-9 with TRBJ2-1; possible D gene TRBD2, 5 bases. The CDR3 totals 16 residues. Germline-derived CDR1 and CDR2 are SEHNR and FQNEAQ (reference sequence). Trimming removed 0 bases at V and 4 bases at J, with 13 bases between. Here the CDR3 DNA reads TGTGCCAGCAGCTTAGCTTTCGGCGGGCTGTACAATGAGCAGTTCTTC. Translated: CASSLAFGGLYNEQFF.

The rearrangement joins TRBV24-1 to TRBJ2-1; D might be TRBD1 (5 bases). The CDR3 has 14 residues. V lost 4 bases to trimming and J lost 2 bases, with 8 bases between them. Germline V gene sequence: CDR1 KGHDR, CDR2 SFDVKD. CDR3 amino acids: CATSDPRAYNEQFF. CDR3 nucleotides: TGTGCCACCAGTGACCCCAGGGCCTACAATGAGCAGTTCTTC.

This rearrangement joins TRBV27 to TRBJ1-6; unclear D gene. Looked up from germline, CDR1 is MNHEY and CDR2 is SMNVEV (reference sequence). CDR3 length equals 17 residues. V lost 0 bases to trimming and J lost 1 base, with 10 bases between them. In nucleotides, the CDR3 is TGTGCCAGCAGTTTATCGATCGGGAGGTCCTATAATTCACCCCTCCACTTT. This sequence encodes CASSLSIGRSYNSPLHF.

This chain uses TRBV5-4 with TRBJ2-7, with TRBD2 matching over 7 bases. The V gene's germline CDR1 is SGHNT and CDR2 YYREEE (reference sequence). There are 14 residues in the CDR3. V dropped 0 bases and J dropped 2; count of bases not matched to a gene: 2. The CDR3 DNA follows: TGTGCCAGCAGCTTGGGCGGGAGCGCCTACGAGCAGTACTTC. This sequence encodes CASSLGGSAYEQYF.

The V gene is TRBV2, the J gene TRBJ2-3; no firm D call. Germline V gives CDR1 SNHLY, CDR2 FYNNEI. Trimming cost V 4 bases and J 1 base, with 12 bases left between them. The CDR3 is made up of 15 amino acids. CDR3 DNA sequence: TGTGCCAGCAGTGGGGTACCGGCGGGCACAGATACGCAGTATTTT. Its protein product is CASSGVPAGTDTQYF.

This chain joins TRBV6-6 and TRBJ1-5, with TRBD1 identical over 9 bases. Germline V gene sequence: CDR1 MNHNY, CDR2 SVGAGI (reference sequence). V lost 2 bases and J lost 9; bases outside the gene matches: 8. The CDR3 covers 15 residues. In nucleotides, the CDR3 is TGTGCCAGCAGTTACGGGGGACAGGGTGAGGGGCCCCAGCATTTT. Amino acid sequence: CASSYGGQGEGPQHF.

The V and J genes are TRBV7-9 and TRBJ2-1, with 14 bases identical to TRBD2. Per the germline V gene, CDR1 is SEHNR and CDR2 is FQNEAQ (reference sequence). The V gene end was trimmed by 6 bases and the J gene end by 9 bases; junction bases not matched to a gene: 19. The CDR3 loop spans 19 amino acids. The CDR3: CASRESRLAGGPGVREQFF. The CDR3 coding sequence is TGTGCCAGCAGAGAGTCCCGACTAGCGGGAGGGCCTGGGGTTCGTGAGCAGTTCTTC. The full variable domain, with the rest looked up from reference TRBV7-9 and TRBJ2-1, is DTGVSQNPRHKITKRGQNVTFRCDPISEHNRLYWYRQTLGQGPEFLTYFQNEAQLEKSRLLSDRFSAERPKGSFSTLEIQRTEQGDSAMYLCASRESRLAGGPGVREQFFGPGTRLTVL.

The chain uses TRBV5-1 and TRBJ1-1; TRBD1 might be the D (6 bases). There are 15 residues in the CDR3. The V gene lost 2 bases and the J gene lost 0 bases, with 11 bases spanning the gap. CDR1 is SGHRS and CDR2 is YFSETQ in the germline V gene. CDR3 sequence: CASSFRGQLNTEAFF. The CDR3 DNA reads TGCGCCAGCAGCTTTAGAGGACAGTTGAACACTGAAGCTTTCTTT.

The chain carries TRBV20-1 and TRBJ1-2; D uncertain. V dropped 5 bases and J dropped 3 bases, with 7 bases sitting between them. This CDR3 spans 11 amino acids. Germline lookup yields CDR1 DFQATT and CDR2 SNEGSKA (reference sequence). DNA of the CDR3: TGCAGTGCTCCCCGGGACTATGGCTACACCTTC. It yields the protein CSAPRDYGYTF.

The CDR3 DNA reads as TGTGCCAGCAGGACGACAGGGGGCCTGGGGGCCAACGTCCTGACTTTC. Translating gives CASRTTGGLGANVLTF. This chain connects TRBV28 to TRBJ2-6, with TRBD1 identical over 10 bases. From germline, CDR1 is MDHEN and CDR2 SYDVKM. The CDR3 runs 16 residues. Losses at the gene ends were 6 bases for V and 4 bases for J; bases not matched to a gene: 6.

The CDR3 loop is CASSYGGGLAYEQFF. In DNA, the CDR3 is TGTGCCAGCAGTTACGGCGGGGGACTAGCCTATGAGCAGTTCTTC. The genes are TRBV6-5 and TRBJ2-1; 9 bases align to TRBD2. Germline values: CDR1 MNHEY, CDR2 SVGAGI. The CDR3 is 15 amino acids. J was trimmed by 8 bases and V by 2 bases; bases with no gene match: 7.

The V and J genes are TRBV28 and TRBJ1-5, with a weak D call TRBD1 (5 bases). V lost 2 bases to trimming and J lost 6 bases, with 14 bases between them. This CDR3 is built from 15 residues. Germline CDR1 and CDR2: MDHEN and SYDVKM. CDR3 protein: CASSLMGGMGQPQHF. CDR3 bases: TGTGCCAGCAGTTTAATGGGGGGGATGGGTCAGCCCCAGCATTTT.

The rearrangement links TRBV30 to TRBJ1-1, with 7 bases matching TRBD1. The CDR3 sequence is 12 residues long. CDR1 and CDR2 (germline): GTSNPN, SVGIG (reference sequence). The trim removed 4 bases at V and 7 bases at J, leaving 6 bases unmatched. The CDR3 region has the DNA TGTGCCTGGACCCAATACAGGGGTGAAGCTTTCTTT. It yields the protein CAWTQYRGEAFF.

The V gene is TRBV7-3, the J gene TRBJ2-5; D gene ambiguous. This CDR3 is built from 13 residues. Trimming pared 1 base from V and 1 base from J, leaving 4 bases between. The V gene's germline CDR1 is SGHTA and CDR2 FQGTGA. CDR3 DNA sequence: TGTGCCAGCAGCTTAAATCTCCAAGAGACCCAGTACTTC. This sequence encodes CASSLNLQETQYF.

This chain joins TRBV19 and TRBJ2-7; 10 bases match TRBD1. Germline-derived CDR1 and CDR2 are LNHDA and SQIVND (reference sequence). Germline trimming cut 5 bases from V and 8 bases from J; bases unmatched to any gene: 12. CDR3 size: 15 residues. CDR3 residues: CASSPRTGGHRKQYF. The CDR3 region has the DNA TGTGCCAGTAGTCCCCGGACAGGGGGACATCGGAAGCAGTACTTC.

The chain carries TRBV11-2 and TRBJ2-5; D might be TRBD2 (6 bases). V was shortened by 0 bases and J by 4 bases, with 12 bases between the two germline ends. Germline V gene sequence: CDR1 SGHAT, CDR2 FQNNGV. This CDR3 contains 15 residues. The CDR3 loop is CASSLDRGWGETQYF. The CDR3 nucleotides read TGTGCCAGCAGCTTAGATCGGGGGTGGGGAGAGACCCAGTACTTC. Combining the CDR3 with reference TRBV11-2 and TRBJ2-5 gives the whole variable domain EAGVAQSPRYKIIEKRQSVAFWCNPISGHATLYWYQQILGQGPKLLIQFQNNGVVDDSQLPKDRFSAERLKGVDSTLKIQPAKLEDSAVYLCASSLDRGWGETQYFGPGTRLLVL.

The chain couples TRBV29-1 to TRBJ1-1; 8 bases are a match to TRBD1. CDR1 is SQVTM, CDR2 ANQGSEA, per germline. This CDR3 has 13 residues. The J segment lost 4 bases and the V segment lost 7 bases, leaving 8 bases of the junction unmatched. The CDR3 region is CSARQGPGTEAFF. The CDR3 region has the DNA TGCAGCGCGAGACAGGGGCCGGGCACTGAAGCTTTCTTT.